Sequencing of this T cell receptor beta chain was carried out in a study of T-cell memory formation after mild COVID-19. This clonotype turned up a few times. TCRdb analysed the 5' RACE reads with MiXCR anew, one entry per CDR3 protein. The sample has 350,000 to 550,000 distinct CDR3 sequences, 15% to 20% seen once. Looked up from germline, CDR1 is LNHDA and CDR2 is SQIVND (reference sequence). The V gene lost 3 bases and the J gene lost 2 bases, with 13 bases spanning the gap. CDR3 length: 15 amino acids. V and J are TRBV19 and TRBJ1-2; maybe TRBD1 (6 bases). Sequenced input: PBMCs or a T cell subset sorted from them (not recorded which). This sequence was found in a young man who had mild COVID-19 (a few samples of this study predate the infection). Cell type and time point are not known. CDR3 sequence reads: CASSMALTGNYGYTF. The CDR3 region has the DNA TGTGCCAGTAGTATGGCCCTAACAGGGAACTATGGCTACACCTTC.